Included here is one TCR beta chain sequence, with context. Only a few counts were recorded for this clonotype. Its antigen is currently not known. Base qualities are not recorded, but no much larger clone differs from it by a single base. This sample was included in a study of T cells in Graves' hyperthyroidism and ophthalmopathy (dated by TCRdb to about 2019). As for the study more broadly: Peripheral blood was sampled at the time of initial diagnosis, prior to any treatment. TCR V-J signatures able to tell the groups apart were searched for in a discovery cohort of 95 to 100 patients, of whom fewer than 45 had Graves' ophthalmopathy and 55 to 65 had stable Graves' hyperthyroidism. An independent validation cohort of under 20 hyperthyroidism patients and roughly 16 patients who later progressed to ophthalmopathy tested prospective prediction of ophthalmopathy. For training and testing, the 80 to 100 patients in the discovery cohort were randomly divided in a 7:3 ratio. Thyroid tissue and blood T-cell repertoires from more than five Graves' hyperthyroidism patients were also compared in the study. After blood sampling, hyperthyroidism patients were treated with methimazole at a starting dose of 30 mg daily, and ophthalmopathy patients were treated with high-dose intravenous methylprednisolone. TCR Vbeta CDR3 sequencing of roughly 140 peripheral blood samples (roughly 43 ophthalmopathy, approximately 80 hyperthyroidism and roughly 17 progressor patients) is reported in the paper. General findings and caveats noted by the study authors: Ophthalmopathy was separated from stable hyperthyroidism by a 13 V-J signature model, with 85% to 90% sensitivity and just over 81% specificity obtained in cross-validation and 80%/75% obtained in testing. In validation, the model predicted progression to ophthalmopathy a median of 6.5 months before onset, with about 64% sensitivity and nearly 75% specificity. Blood samples also contained most of the expanded thyroid clonotypes (frequency above 0.001), which suggests that blood repertoires may reflect thyroid immune responses. No statistical method was used to fix the sample size in advance, and group allocation was not hidden from the investigators.

CDR1 is given as SGHTA and CDR2 as FQGNSA, both from the germline V gene. V and J are trimmed by 6 bases and 9 bases, and the gene matches miss 9 bases of the junction. Reading from cysteine to phenylalanine, the CDR3 counts 16 amino acids. Kept here is only the CDR3 DNA, which spans 48 bases and is read in frame from base 1. The TCR beta CDR3 regions were amplified from the RNA transcripts. The TCR CDR3 was subjected to a first round of RT-PCR using the HTBI primer set and the Qiagen OneStep RT-PCR kit. A second multiplex PCR round built the libraries, followed by size selection and purification. Paired-end sequencing of the libraries was performed with 100 bp reads on an Illumina HiSeq2000. Processing in the source paper ran as follows. SOAPnuke was used to process the raw data, with reads discarded if the reads contained adapters or uncalled bases, had a mean Phred below 15, or lacked an exact constant-primer or identifier match. COPE v1.2.5 was used to merge the high-quality paired reads, and each unique nucleotide sequence was defined as a clonotype. MiTCR v1.1 was used to align clonotypes to the IMGT TRBV, TRBD and TRBJ reference segments. Analysis was restricted to V-J combinations with a frequency above 0.0001, which covered about 99% of repertoires. A TCS score was defined as the ratio between F50 (clonal expansion) and ExV (chaos), using BLOSUM62-based TCRdist between CDR3 peptides within each V-J. Welch's t-statistics and random forest reduced 450 to 600 V-J features to some 14, which were used in a naive Bayes classifier (R e1071). In-frame beta chains were kept once TCRdb had trimmed the public reads at Q25 with fastp and called clones with MiXCR. Each entry merges the rows of one CDR3 protein and shows their most common DNA and genes. The V and J calls were determined by TCRdb, not by the authors. The sample table contains roughly 350,000 distinct CDR3 sequences; only one count was recorded for roughly 15% of them. Around 19% of the sample belongs to the ten largest clones.

Ophthalmopathy patients had moderately to severely active disease, Clinical Activity Score of at least 3, NOSPECS grade of at least 4, and duration under 3 months. The study excluded patients with uncontrolled infections, other autoimmune diseases, pregnancy or lactation. Diagnoses were established on the basis of clinical symptoms, serum thyroxine and TRAb, thyroid ultrasound, and orbital computed tomography. Ficoll-Paque density gradient centrifugation was used to isolate PBMCs from about 9.4 ml of fresh peripheral blood. Trizol reagent was used to extract total RNA, and RNA quality was then checked on an Agilent 2100 Bioanalyzer.

The sequence was obtained from a woman in her twenties or thirties with Graves' ophthalmopathy. The rearranged segments are TRBV7-2 and TRBJ2-1; 15 bases in the middle match TRBD2. The sequencing sample was made of blood. The DNA sequence reads TGTGCCAGCAGTCTCGAAGGGACTAGCGGGAGGTTTGAGCAGTTCTTC. Translated, this is CASSLEGTSGRFEQFF.